This paragraph reports one T cell receptor (beta chain). The data were taken from a study of blood T cell repertoires in COVID-19. Overall study: The United States, Italy and Spain provided the acute and convalescent COVID-19 samples. In each case, the material was cDNA or gDNA derived from T cells, B-cell-depleted T cells, or PBMCs.

CDR3 length equals 15 residues. Germline values: CDR1 LNHDA, CDR2 SQIVND (reference sequence). V lost 1 base to trimming and J lost 1 base, with 10 bases between them. Patients from Seattle were sampled longitudinally, starting during active infection. Per the original data handling: Counts of nucleated cells, estimated from reference gene primer amplification, were obtained. Clones were read by immunoSEQ multiplex PCR, and TCRdb kept only the in-frame ones, dropping some. The D gene and trimming were derived from the DNA, and the V and J assignments and clone size from that table. The sample shows about 240,000 clones, roughly 81% of them seen only once.

Specimen: peripheral blood. The clonotype was recovered from a woman of 80 years or more with COVID-19, enrolled during active disease. The chain combines TRBV19 with TRBJ1-2, with D tentatively TRBD1 (6 bases). The CDR3 reads CASSIGTQGNYGYTF. As DNA, the CDR3 is TGTGCCAGTAGTATAGGGACACAGGGTAACTATGGCTACACCTTC.